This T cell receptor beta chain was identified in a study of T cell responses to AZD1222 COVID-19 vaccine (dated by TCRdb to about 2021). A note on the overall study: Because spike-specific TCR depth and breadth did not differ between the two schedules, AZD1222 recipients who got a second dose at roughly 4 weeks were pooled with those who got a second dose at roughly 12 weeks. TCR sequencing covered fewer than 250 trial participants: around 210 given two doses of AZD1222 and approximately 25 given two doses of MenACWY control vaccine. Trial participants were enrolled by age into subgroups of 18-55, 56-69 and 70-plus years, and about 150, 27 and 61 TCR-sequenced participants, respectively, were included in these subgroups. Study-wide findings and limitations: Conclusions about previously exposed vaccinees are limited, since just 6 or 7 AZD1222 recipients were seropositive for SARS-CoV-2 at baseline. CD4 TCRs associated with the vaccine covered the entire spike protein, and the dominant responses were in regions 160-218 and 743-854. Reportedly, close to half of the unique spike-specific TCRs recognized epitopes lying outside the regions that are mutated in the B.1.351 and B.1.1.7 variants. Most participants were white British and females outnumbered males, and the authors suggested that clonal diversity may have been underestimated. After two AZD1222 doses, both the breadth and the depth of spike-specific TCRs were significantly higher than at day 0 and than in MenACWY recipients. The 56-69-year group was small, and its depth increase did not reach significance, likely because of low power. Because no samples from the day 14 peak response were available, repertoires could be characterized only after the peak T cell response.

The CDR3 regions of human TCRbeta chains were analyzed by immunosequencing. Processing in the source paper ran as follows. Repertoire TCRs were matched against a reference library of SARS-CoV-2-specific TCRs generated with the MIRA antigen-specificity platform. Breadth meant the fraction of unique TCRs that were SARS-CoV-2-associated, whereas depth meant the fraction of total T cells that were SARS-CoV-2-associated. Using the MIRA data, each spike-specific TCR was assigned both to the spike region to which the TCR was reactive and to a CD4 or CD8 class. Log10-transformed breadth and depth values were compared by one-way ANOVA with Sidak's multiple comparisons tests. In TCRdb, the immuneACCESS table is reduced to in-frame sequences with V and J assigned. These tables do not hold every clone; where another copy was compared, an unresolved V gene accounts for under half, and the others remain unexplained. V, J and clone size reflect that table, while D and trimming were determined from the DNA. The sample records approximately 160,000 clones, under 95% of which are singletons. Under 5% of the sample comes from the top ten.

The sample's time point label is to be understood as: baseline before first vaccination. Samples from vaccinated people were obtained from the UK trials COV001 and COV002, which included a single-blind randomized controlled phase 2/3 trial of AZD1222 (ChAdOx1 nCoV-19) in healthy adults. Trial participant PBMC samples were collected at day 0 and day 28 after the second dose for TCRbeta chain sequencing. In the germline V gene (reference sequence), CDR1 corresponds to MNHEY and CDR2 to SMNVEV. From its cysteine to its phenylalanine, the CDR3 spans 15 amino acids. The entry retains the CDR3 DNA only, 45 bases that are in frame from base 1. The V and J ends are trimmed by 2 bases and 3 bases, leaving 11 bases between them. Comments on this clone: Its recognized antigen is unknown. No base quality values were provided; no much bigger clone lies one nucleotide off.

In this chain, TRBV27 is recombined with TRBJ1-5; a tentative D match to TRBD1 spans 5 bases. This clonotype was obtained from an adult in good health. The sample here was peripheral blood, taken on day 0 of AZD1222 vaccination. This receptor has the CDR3 CASSLGQGDNQPQHF. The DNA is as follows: TGTGCCAGCAGTTTAGGACAAGGGGACAATCAGCCCCAGCATTTT.